Given below is one T cell receptor beta chain in context. The data are from a study of blood T cell repertoires in COVID-19. On the study more broadly: The analysed material was cDNA or gDNA that came from T cells, B-cell-depleted T cells, or PBMCs.

This CDR3 has 15 residues. The V and J ends lost 4 bases and 7 bases, in that order; junction bases with no gene match: 8. Looked up from germline, CDR1 is LNHDA and CDR2 is SQIVND (reference sequence). Sequencing was performed with immunoSEQ multiplex PCR; in TCRdb, only in-frame clones are kept and a portion is missing. This table holds about 190,000 clones, about 83% found once. The sequenced material came from PBMCs or T cells enriched from blood (not recorded which). The chain links TRBV19 to TRBJ1-4; 8 positions agree with TRBD1. The origin of this receptor is a man aged 40-49 years with acute COVID-19. The CDR3 loop is CASSTGQGWAEKLFF. CDR3 in DNA: TGTGCCAGTAGTACCGGACAGGGCTGGGCTGAAAAACTGTTTTTT.